The 9 T cell receptor beta chains below come from one sample, sequenced in a study of shared clonotypes between healthy human individuals. Repertoires were generated with immunoSEQ multiplex PCR, while TCRdb's copy carries only in-frame clones and drops some. The table has about 600,000 clones, approximately 97% seen once. Material for sequencing was naive CD4+ T cells sorted from blood. Described subset: CD45RA+ positively selected. These receptors all come from a woman in her twenties or thirties in good health.

The chain recombines TRBV28 with TRBJ1-5, with D perhaps TRBD1 (6 bases). The CDR3 consists of 16 residues. Per the germline V gene, CDR1 is MDHEN and CDR2 is SYDVKM. Trimming cost V 2 bases and J 0 bases, with 11 bases left between them. The CDR3 region is CASSLTGFHSNQPQHF. As DNA, the CDR3 is TGTGCCAGCAGTTTAACAGGGTTTCATAGCAATCAGCCCCAGCATTTT.

The chain is built from TRBV27 and TRBJ2-5, with 7 bases aligning to TRBD2. V lost 1 base and J lost 5; bases outside the gene matches: 4. The CDR3 length is 14 residues. From germline, CDR1 is MNHEY and CDR2 SMNVEV (reference sequence). The CDR3 DNA is TGTGCCAGCAGTTTATTGGGCGGGAGTGAGACCCAGTACTTC. Encoded protein: CASSLLGGSETQYF.

V and J are TRBV15 and TRBJ2-7, with TRBD1 matching 9 bases. CDR3 length: 17 residues. Trimming cost V 3 bases and J 3 bases; bases outside gene matches: 12. CDR1 is LNHNV, CDR2 YYDKDF, per germline (reference sequence). The CDR3 is CATSSVKNTGGVYEQYF. As DNA, the CDR3 is TGTGCCACCAGCAGTGTTAAAAACACAGGGGGCGTCTACGAGCAGTACTTC.

The chain employs TRBV28 and TRBJ1-2; tentatively, D is TRBD1 (6 bases). The CDR3 contains 16 residues. CDR1 MDHEN and CDR2 SYDVKM come from the germline V gene. Trimming removed 2 bases from V and 4 bases from J, with 17 bases in between. The CDR3 nucleotides are TGTGCCAGCAGTTTAATCCCGACAGGCACGCGCTATGGCTACACCTTC. This gives the protein CASSLIPTGTRYGYTF.

V and J are TRBV11-3 and TRBJ1-4, with unresolved D. Trimming pared 1 base from V and 8 bases from J, leaving 14 bases between. From germline, CDR1 is SGHNT and CDR2 YENEEA. The CDR3 contains 15 residues. For the CDR3, the DNA is TGTGCCAGCAGCTTAGTGGGTCCGGTTGGAGAAAAACTGTTTTTT. Its protein is CASSLVGPVGEKLFF. The full variable domain, its missing parts supplied by reference TRBV11-3 and TRBJ1-4, is EAGVVQSPRYKIIEKKQPVAFWCNPISGHNTLYWYLQNLGQGPELLIRYENEEAVDDSQLPKDRFSAERLKGVDSTLKIQPAELGDSAVYLCASSLVGPVGEKLFFGSGTQLSVL.

The rearrangement links TRBV11-2 to TRBJ1-4, with 9 bases that match TRBD1. The V segment lost 5 bases and the J segment 8 bases; nucleotides outside the gene matches: 6. The CDR3 covers 14 residues. CDR1 and CDR2 (germline): SGHAT, FQNNGV. The CDR3 loop reads CASSMGQGHEKLFF. Written as DNA, the CDR3 is TGTGCCAGCAGCATGGGACAGGGCCACGAAAAACTGTTTTTT.

This clone was recorded once. The chain joins TRBV10-2 to TRBJ1-2; D uncertain. Trimming took off 6 bases at V and 6 bases at J, with 17 bases between the two ends. CDR1 is WSHSY, CDR2 SAAADI, per germline. The CDR3 extends over 14 amino acids. The CDR3 region has the DNA TGCGCCAGCAGCGAGACTGGCCAGCGCGATGGCTACACCTTC. Its protein product is CASSETGQRDGYTF.

The V and J genes are TRBV7-2 and TRBJ2-1, with a possible D match to TRBD1 (6 bases). V lost 3 bases, J lost 2 bases, and 11 bases lay in between. The germline V gene has CDR1 SGHTA and CDR2 FQGNSA. The CDR3 contains 15 residues. CDR3 bases: TGTGCCAGCAGCTTGAACAGGGCCCCCTACAATGAGCAGTTCTTC. It yields the protein CASSLNRAPYNEQFF.

The chain couples TRBV4-1 to TRBJ1-3, with D maybe TRBD1 (6 bases). Germline CDR1 reads MGHRA; CDR2 reads YSYEKL. The CDR3 has 17 amino acids. V gave up 0 bases and J gave up 3 bases, with 15 bases separating them. The CDR3 here is CASSQDIAAGVGNTIYF. The CDR3 nucleotides read TGCGCCAGCAGCCAAGATATCGCGGCAGGGGTTGGAAACACCATATATTTT.